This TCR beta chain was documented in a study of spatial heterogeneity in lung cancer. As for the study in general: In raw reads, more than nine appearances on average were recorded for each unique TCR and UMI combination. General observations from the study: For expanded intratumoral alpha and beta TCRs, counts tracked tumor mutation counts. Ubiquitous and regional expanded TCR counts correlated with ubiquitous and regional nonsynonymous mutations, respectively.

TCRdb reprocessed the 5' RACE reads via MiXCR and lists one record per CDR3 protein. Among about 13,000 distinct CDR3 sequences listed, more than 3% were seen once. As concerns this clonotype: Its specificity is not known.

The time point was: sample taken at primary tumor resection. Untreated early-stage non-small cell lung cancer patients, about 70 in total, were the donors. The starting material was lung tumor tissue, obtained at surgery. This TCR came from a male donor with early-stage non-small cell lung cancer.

This CDR3 is CASSRVNEQFF. The CDR3 nucleotides read TGTGCCAGCAGTAGGGTGAATGAGCAGTTCTTC. This rearrangement joins TRBV6-4 to TRBJ2-1, with unresolved D. The CDR3 is 11 amino acids. V lost 5 bases to trimming and J lost 7 bases, with 6 bases between them. Germline-derived CDR1 and CDR2 are MRHNA and SNTAGT.